This T cell receptor (beta chain) was retrieved from a study of blood T cells in healthy people across ages (dated by TCRdb to 2013 to 2016). For the study in its entirety: In model experiments, template switching captured roughly one uniquely barcoded TCR beta cDNA molecule for every two T cells. Donors of different ages were randomly distributed across sequencing lanes to avoid experimental bias. The study analyzed two additional independent replicas of 1 million unique cDNA reads from the same blood draw for two donors, one aged 18 to 29 and one aged 80 or older. Age-related changes in TCR beta repertoire diversity were measured in the study by deep sequencing normalized with unique cDNA molecular identifiers. The donors were split into four age groups: young (average about 15 years), middle-aged (more than 35), aged (approximately 60) and long-lived (82). Results and caveats for the whole study, not just this receptor: There was a strong correlation between observed TCR beta diversity and the percentage of naive T cells measured by flow cytometry. The CMV infection status of donors was not known, potentially confounding age-related changes in expanded clonotypes. The long-lived group showed more naive CD4+ T cells, fewer expanded clones and increased TCR diversity than the aged group, suggesting age selection. As age increased, observed TCR beta diversity per million T cells dropped in a roughly linear way, and a significant reduction was already evident by age about 40. Bulk unsorted PBMC profiling prevented conclusive comparison of naive and antigen-experienced compartments. Estimates of total diversity from one million sequenced T cells were regarded as lower bounds and underestimates.

CDR1 and CDR2, looked up from the germline V gene (reference sequence), are SEHNR and FQNEAQ. The CDR3 runs 12 amino acids, cysteine and phenylalanine included. Only the CDR3 portion is preserved as DNA: 36 bases, with reading frame beginning at the first base. Between the V and J ends, shortened by 5 bases and 3 bases respectively, the junction contains 8 bases. Library generation was performed with 5' RACE. Sequencing was performed on an Illumina HiSeq 2500. A second PCR of roughly 7 to 11 cycles was run with a J-beta primer mix and a sample-barcoded 5' primer. A template-switch 5' adaptor carrying 12 random nucleotides introduced a unique molecular identifier onto each TCR beta cDNA molecule. At least 3 million CDR3-containing paired-end reads were obtained from each sample. All of the RNA was converted into first-strand cDNA using the Mint cDNA synthesis kit, with a TRBC-specific oligonucleotide serving as the primer. Following uracil-DNA glycosylase treatment, a first 18-cycle PCR with universal primers M1SS and BC2_uni_R was performed on all cDNA. In the original analysis: Normalization of each sample was performed by random selection of 1 million high-quality reads, each carrying a distinct molecular identifier. Reads with shared molecular identifiers were discarded instead of being binned into consensus sequences. MiTCR, set to a Q25 quality threshold and the strictest error-elimination algorithm, was used for CDR3 identification, clonotype clustering and error correction. Lower-bound total TCR beta diversity was estimated with a nonparametric unseen species model using Euler transformation. TCRdb's own reprocessing of the public reads used fastp at Q25 and MiXCR and kept productive beta chains. Rows with a matching CDR3 protein are joined into one entry that keeps the most common DNA and genes. It is TCRdb's table, rather than the study itself, that gives the V and J calls and clone size. Here the sample has some 860,000 distinct CDR3 sequences; roughly 56% occur a single time. 25% to 30% of the sample is in the top ten clones.

Points on this clonotype: Its antigen is still unknown. Per-nucleotide qualities are absent, and no much larger clonotype sits a single base away.

Donors were a few dozen systemically healthy Caucasian individuals from Russia aged roughly 6 to 95 years. Each donor gave roughly 9.5 milliliters of peripheral blood, collected into EDTA-treated Vacutainer tubes. Ficoll-Paque density-gradient centrifugation was used to isolate PBMCs, with at least 6.5 million obtained per sample. Total RNA, at least 5.5 micrograms per sample, was extracted from PBMCs with Trizol reagent. For every donor, an aliquot of PBMCs went through flow cytometry to measure the percentages of naive CD45RAhigh/CD27high T cells. The material sequenced was blood. The sequence links TRBV7-9 to TRBJ2-7; D gene: possibly TRBD2, on 6 matching bases. The TCR was taken from a man aged 35-49 years in good health. The CDR3 protein: CASSRGIYEQYF. In nucleotides, the sequence is TGTGCCAGCAGCCGCGGGATCTACGAGCAGTACTTC.